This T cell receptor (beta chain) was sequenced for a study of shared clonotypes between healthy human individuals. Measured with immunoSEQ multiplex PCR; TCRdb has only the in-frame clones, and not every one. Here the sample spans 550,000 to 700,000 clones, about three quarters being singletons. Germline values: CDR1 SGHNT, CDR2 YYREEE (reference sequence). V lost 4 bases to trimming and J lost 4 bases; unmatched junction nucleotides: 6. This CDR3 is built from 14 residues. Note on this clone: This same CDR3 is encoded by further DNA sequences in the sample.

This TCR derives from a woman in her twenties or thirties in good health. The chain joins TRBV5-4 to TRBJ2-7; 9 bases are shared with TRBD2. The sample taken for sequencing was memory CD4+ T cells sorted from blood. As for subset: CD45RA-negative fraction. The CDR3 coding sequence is TGTGCCAGCAGCCTGGACAGCGGGAGGTACGAGCAGTACTTC. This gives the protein CASSLDSGRYEQYF.